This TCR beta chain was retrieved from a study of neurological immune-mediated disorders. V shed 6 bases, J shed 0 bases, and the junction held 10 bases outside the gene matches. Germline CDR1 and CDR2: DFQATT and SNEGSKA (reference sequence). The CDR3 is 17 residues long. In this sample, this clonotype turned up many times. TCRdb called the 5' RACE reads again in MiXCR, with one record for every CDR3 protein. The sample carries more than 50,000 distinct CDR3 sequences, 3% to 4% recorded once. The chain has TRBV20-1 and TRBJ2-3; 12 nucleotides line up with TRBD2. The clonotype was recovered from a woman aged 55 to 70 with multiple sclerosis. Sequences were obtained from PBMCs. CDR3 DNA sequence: TGCAGTGCCAAACTAGCGGGAGGCCGAACTAGCACAGATACGCAGTATTTT. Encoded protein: CSAKLAGGRTSTDTQYF.